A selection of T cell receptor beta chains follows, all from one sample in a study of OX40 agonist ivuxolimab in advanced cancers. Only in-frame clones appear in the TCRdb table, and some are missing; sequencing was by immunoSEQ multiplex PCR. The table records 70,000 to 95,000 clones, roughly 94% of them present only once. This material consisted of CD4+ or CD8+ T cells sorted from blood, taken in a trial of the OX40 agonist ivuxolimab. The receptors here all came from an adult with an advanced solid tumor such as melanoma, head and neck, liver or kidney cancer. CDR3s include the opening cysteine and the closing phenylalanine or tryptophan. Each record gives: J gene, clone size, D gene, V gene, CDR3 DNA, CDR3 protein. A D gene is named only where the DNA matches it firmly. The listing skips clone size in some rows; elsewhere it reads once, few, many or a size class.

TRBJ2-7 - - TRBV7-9 TGTGCCAGCAGCTCCTCGACTCTGACAGCAGGCGGGGTGGAGCAGTACTTC CASSSSTLTAGGVEQYF
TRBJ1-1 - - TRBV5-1 TGCGCCAGCAGCTTCGACCCTCTGGGTGGGGCTTTCTTT CASSFDPLGGAFF
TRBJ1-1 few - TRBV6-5 TGTGCCAGCAGTTACTCAAGGAACACTGAAGCTTTCTTT CASSYSRNTEAFF
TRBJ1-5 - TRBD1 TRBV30 TGTGCCTGGAGTGTAATGGACAGGGTGGACCAGCCCCAGCATTTT CAWSVMDRVDQPQHF
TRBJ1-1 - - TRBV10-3 TGTGCCATCAGCGCTTTCCTTACAGGCAACACTGAAGCTTTCTTT CAISAFLTGNTEAFF
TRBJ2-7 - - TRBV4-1 TGCGCCAGCAGCCAAGGTCTGGTGGTTAGGGACGAGCAGTACTTC CASSQGLVVRDEQYF
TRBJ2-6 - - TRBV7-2 TGTGCCAGCAGCTTAGGATTCTCTGGGGCCAACGTCCTGACTTTC CASSLGFSGANVLTF
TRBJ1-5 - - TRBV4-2 TGTGCCAGCAGCCAAGCTATTGGGGGCGCGGTACCCCCCAATCAGCCCCAGCATTTT CASSQAIGGAVPPNQPQHF
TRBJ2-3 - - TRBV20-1 TGCAGTGCTAGAGAACGGAATACGCAGTATTTT CSARERNTQYF
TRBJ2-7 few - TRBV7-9 TGTGCCAGCAGCTTAGACCGATACTACGAGCAGTACTTC CASSLDRYYEQYF
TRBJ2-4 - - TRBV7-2 TGTGCCAGCAGCCCCGGGACCATTCAGTACTTC CASSPGTIQYF
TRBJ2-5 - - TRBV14 TGTGCCAGCAGCCATTTTCGAGAGACCCAGTACTTC CASSHFRETQYF
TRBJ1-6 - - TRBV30 TGTGCCTGGAGTGTATCGGGGCAAAGGAAATCACCCCTCCACTTT CAWSVSGQRKSPLHF
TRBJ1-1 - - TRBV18 TGTGCCAGCTCACCAATTTATTATTCAGGTGAAGCTTTCTTT CASSPIYYSGEAFF
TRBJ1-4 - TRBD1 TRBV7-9 TGTGCCAGCACTTCAGGACAGGGCGGGAATGAAAAACTGTTTTTT CASTSGQGGNEKLFF
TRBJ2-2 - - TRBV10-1 TGCGCCAGCAAGGACACCGGGGAGCTGTTTTTT CASKDTGELFF
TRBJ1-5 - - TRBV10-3 TGTGCCATCAGTGATTTGGTCCAGGGCCCAGGTCAGCCCCAGCATTTT CAISDLVQGPGQPQHF
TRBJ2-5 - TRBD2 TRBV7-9 TGTGCCAGCAGCTTAGAGCGAGCGGGAGTCATAGGAGAGACCCAGTACTTC CASSLERAGVIGETQYF
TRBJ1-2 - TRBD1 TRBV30 TGTGCCTGGAGCTCTCTAAGACAGGGGTCGGCTAACTATGGCTACACCTTC CAWSSLRQGSANYGYTF
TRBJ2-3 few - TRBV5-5 TGTGCCAGCAGCTTGCTTACAGATACGCAGTATTTT CASSLLTDTQYF
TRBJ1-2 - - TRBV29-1 TGCAGCGCCTCACAGGGCCTTGGCTACACCTTC CSASQGLGYTF
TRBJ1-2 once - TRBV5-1 TGCGCCAGCAGCAGAGACGGGGCCGACTATGGCTACACCTTC CASSRDGADYGYTF
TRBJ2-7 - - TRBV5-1 TGCGCCAGCAGCTTGATGACGGCCACCTACGAGCAGTACTTC CASSLMTATYEQYF
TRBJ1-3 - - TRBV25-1 TGTGCCAGCAGTGAATCTGGGGAGTCGGGAAACACCATATATTTT CASSESGESGNTIYF
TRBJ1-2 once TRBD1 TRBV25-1 TGTGCCAGCACAGGGGGAAAGAGTGGCTACACCTTC CASTGGKSGYTF
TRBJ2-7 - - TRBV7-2 TGTGCCAGCAGCTTAGTTTCAGGGTCCAACGAGCAGTACTTC CASSLVSGSNEQYF
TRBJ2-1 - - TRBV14 TGTGCCAGCAGCCAAGGGGCGGCCTCCTACAATGAGCAGTTCTTC CASSQGAASYNEQFF
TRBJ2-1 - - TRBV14 TGTGCCAGCAGCTCCGGGACTTTCAATGAGCAGTTCTTC CASSSGTFNEQFF
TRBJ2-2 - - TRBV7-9 TGTGCCAGCAGCTTGGCCCAGGGAGGCACCGGGGAGCTGTTTTTT CASSLAQGGTGELFF
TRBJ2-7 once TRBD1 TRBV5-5 TGTGCCAGCAGCTTCGGGACAGGGCCCACCTACGAGCAGTACTTC CASSFGTGPTYEQYF
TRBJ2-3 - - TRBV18 TGTGCCAGCTCACCACCGGGGGATACGCAGTATTTT CASSPPGDTQYF
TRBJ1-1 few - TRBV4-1 TGCGCCAGCAGCAAGAATGGGGTTGATAGCACTGAAGCTTTCTTT CASSKNGVDSTEAFF
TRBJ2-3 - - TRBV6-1 TGTGCCAGCTCTTTGGCAGGAAGCACAGATACGCAGTATTTT CASSLAGSTDTQYF
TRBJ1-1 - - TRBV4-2 TGTGCCAGCAGCCAAGTAAGGGAAAACACTGAAGCTTTCTTT CASSQVRENTEAFF
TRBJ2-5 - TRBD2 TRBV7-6 TGTGCCAGCAGCTTGACTAGCGGGGGGGCCCGGGAGACCCAGTACTTC CASSLTSGGARETQYF
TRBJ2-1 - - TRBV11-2 TGTGCCAGCACCCTAGCGAATGAGCAGTTCTTC CASTLANEQFF
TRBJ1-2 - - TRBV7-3 TGTGCCAGCAGCCCTACCCCTAGGGATGGCTACACCTTC CASSPTPRDGYTF
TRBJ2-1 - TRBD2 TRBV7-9 TGTGCCAGCAGGCCAGCGGGGGGTCAGGCAAATGAGCAGTTCTTC CASRPAGGQANEQFF
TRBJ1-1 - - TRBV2 TGTGCCAGCAGTGTAGCAAGGGAGACTGAAGCTTTCTTT CASSVARETEAFF
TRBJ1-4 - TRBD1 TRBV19 TGTGCCAGTAGTATAACAGGGGGCCCTAATGAAAAACTGTTTTTT CASSITGGPNEKLFF
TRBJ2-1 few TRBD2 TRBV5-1 TGCGCCAGCAGGGTATTCGCGGGGGGGCCTGAGAATGAGCAGTTCTTC CASRVFAGGPENEQFF
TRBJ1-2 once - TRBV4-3 TGCGCCAGCAGCCAAGGGGAAGGTCGGGGCTACACCTTC CASSQGEGRGYTF
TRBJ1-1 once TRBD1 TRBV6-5 TGTGCCAGCAGCCCGAGGACAGGGCACACTGAAGCTTTCTTT CASSPRTGHTEAFF
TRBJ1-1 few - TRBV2 TGTGCCAGCAGTATGGACAGTAACACTGAAGCTTTCTTT CASSMDSNTEAFF
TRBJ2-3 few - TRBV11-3 TGTGCCAGCAGCCCGCCCGTGGGGGGCTTCACAGATACGCAGTATTTT CASSPPVGGFTDTQYF
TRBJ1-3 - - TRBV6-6 TGTGCCAGCAGTTATATTCAGGGGTCCTCTGGAAACACCATATATTTT CASSYIQGSSGNTIYF
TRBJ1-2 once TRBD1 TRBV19 TGTGCCAGTAGGGGGACAGCTAACTATGGCTACACCTTC CASRGTANYGYTF
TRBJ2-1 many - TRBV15 TGTGCCACCAGCTCTCCGGGACCCGTCGATGAGCAGTTCTTC CATSSPGPVDEQFF
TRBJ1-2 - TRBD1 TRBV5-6 TGTGCCAGCAGCCCACAGGGGTTCGGCTACACCTTC CASSPQGFGYTF
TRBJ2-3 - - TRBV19 TGTGCCAGTAGTTACACTAGCTCAGATACGCAGTATTTT CASSYTSSDTQYF
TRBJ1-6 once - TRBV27 TGTGCCAGCAGCATCTATAATTCACCCCTCCACTTT CASSIYNSPLHF
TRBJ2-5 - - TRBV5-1 TGCGCCAGCAGCTTAGTGCAAGAGACCCAGTACTTC CASSLVQETQYF
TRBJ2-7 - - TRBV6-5 TGTGCCAGCGGGGGGGGACAGTCCTACGAGCAGTACTTC CASGGGQSYEQYF
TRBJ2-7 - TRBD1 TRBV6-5 TGTGCCAGCAGCCAGGACAGGTCCCTTTACGAGCAGTACTTC CASSQDRSLYEQYF
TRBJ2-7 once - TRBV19 TGTGCCAGTGGCCTCCATTACGAGCAGTACTTC CASGLHYEQYF
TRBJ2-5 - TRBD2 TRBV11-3 TGTGCCAGCAGCTTAGGGCTAGCGGGAGGAGAGACCCAGTACTTC CASSLGLAGGETQYF
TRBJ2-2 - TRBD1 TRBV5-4 TGTGCCAGCACCGACAGGGGGATGGGGGAGCTGTTTTTT CASTDRGMGELFF
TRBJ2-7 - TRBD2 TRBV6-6 TGTGCCAGCGGAAATGCGGGGGGCGCGGGCGAGCAGTACTTC CASGNAGGAGEQYF
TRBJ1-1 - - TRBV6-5 TGTGCCAGCAGCTCGGCCAATTCTGAAGCTTTCTTT CASSSANSEAFF
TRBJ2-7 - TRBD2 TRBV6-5 TGTGCCAGCAGTCTAGCGGGGGGCCTGTACGAGCAGTACTTC CASSLAGGLYEQYF